The rows below give T cell receptor beta chains drawn from one sample of a study of T cell changes during pregnancy in multiple sclerosis. Assay used: immunoSEQ multiplex PCR; TCRdb lists only in-frame clones, some missing. The repertoire includes about 22,000 clones, more than 85% of them detected once, and 0.6% to 0.85% sits in the top ten. The starting material was CD4+ T cells from peripheral blood mononuclear cells, obtained in the third trimester of pregnancy. All receptors come from a female donor with multiple sclerosis, enrolled in a pregnancy study. The CDR3 runs from the conserved cysteine through the conserved F or W. A D gene is named only where the DNA matches it firmly. Expanded clones are given a class, and other clones once, few, many or no size at all.

DNA	CDR3	size	V	J	D
TGTGCCACAGATGGACAGGGACGTGAAAAACTGTTTTTT	CATDGQGREKLFF	.	TRBV2	TRBJ1-4	TRBD1
TGTGCCAGCAGTCTTCGGACAGCCCTCTCTGGGGCCAACGTCCTGACTTTC	CASSLRTALSGANVLTF	once	TRBV28	TRBJ2-6	.
TGTGCCAACAGTCAAGCGGCCCCCGGCGTTTTCTTT	CANSQAAPGVFF	.	TRBV11-1	TRBJ1-1	.
TGCGCCAGCAGGCCCCAGGGGGCGGGCACCGGGGAGCTGTTTTTT	CASRPQGAGTGELFF	.	TRBV5-1	TRBJ2-2	TRBD1
TGTGCCAGCAGCAAAGAGGAGTTCACCTACGAGCAGTACTTC	CASSKEEFTYEQYF	.	TRBV21-1	TRBJ2-7	.
TGTGCCAGCAGTTTATTCTTTTACAATGAGCAGTTCTTC	CASSLFFYNEQFF	.	TRBV28	TRBJ2-1	.
TGTGCCTGGAGTGTACTGGGGCAGCCCAATCAGCCCCAGCATTTT	CAWSVLGQPNQPQHF	.	TRBV30	TRBJ1-5	.
TGTGCCAGCAGTTTGAACAGGGGCGGTGGCTACACCTTC	CASSLNRGGGYTF	.	TRBV7-3	TRBJ1-2	TRBD1
TGCGCCAGCAGCTTTGGACAGGGAGGCTACAATGAGCAGTTCTTC	CASSFGQGGYNEQFF	few	TRBV5-1	TRBJ2-1	TRBD1
TGTGCCACCAGCAGAGACAGGGGCCCGTACGAGCAGTACTTC	CATSRDRGPYEQYF	once	TRBV15	TRBJ2-7	.
TGTGCCAGCAGCGCCCCGGGGGGCTGGGGGGTAGAGACCCAGTACTTC	CASSAPGGWGVETQYF	.	TRBV7-8	TRBJ2-5	.
TGTGCCTGGAGTATAACAGATACGCAGTATTTT	CAWSITDTQYF	.	TRBV30	TRBJ2-3	.
TGCGCCAGCAGCCAAGAGGGGACAAGATTTAACACTGAAGCTTTCTTT	CASSQEGTRFNTEAFF	.	TRBV4-3	TRBJ1-1	.
TGTGCCAGCTGGGGCACAGTAGCCAAAAACATTCAGTACTTC	CASWGTVAKNIQYF	.	TRBV28	TRBJ2-4	.
TGTGCCAGCAGCGTAGGACCCCAGGGTGTGGGCTCCTACGAGCAGTACTTC	CASSVGPQGVGSYEQYF	.	TRBV9	TRBJ2-7	.
TGTGCCAGCAGCTTGGGTGTAGAGAACAATGAGCAGTTCTTC	CASSLGVENNEQFF	.	TRBV5-4	TRBJ2-1	.
TGTGCCAGCAGCTCCATGGGGGGGAGCGGCGATACGCAGTATTTT	CASSSMGGSGDTQYF	once	TRBV7-3	TRBJ2-3	TRBD2
TGTGCCAGCAGTTTTCTGGCAGGGGGCGGATTAGGCTACACCTTC	CASSFLAGGGLGYTF	.	TRBV28	TRBJ1-2	TRBD1
TGTGCCAGCACTGGACCCAGACCACCGGGACAGTTTAACTATGGCTACACCTTC	CASTGPRPPGQFNYGYTF	once	TRBV2	TRBJ1-2	TRBD1
TGTGCCAGTAAGGGCTATACAGGGAGAAACATTCAGTACTTC	CASKGYTGRNIQYF	.	TRBV19	TRBJ2-4	.
TGTGCCAGCAGCTCAGGGACAGGCCAAGGAAACACTGAAGCTTTCTTT	CASSSGTGQGNTEAFF	.	TRBV11-3	TRBJ1-1	TRBD1
TGTGCCAGCAGCCAAACGGGGTCTGGAAACACCATATATTTT	CASSQTGSGNTIYF	.	TRBV7-9	TRBJ1-3	.
TGTGCCAGCAGTTACAGAGAGCGGGGGGACAATGAGCAGTTCTTC	CASSYRERGDNEQFF	.	TRBV6-6	TRBJ2-1	TRBD2
TGTGCCTGGAGTCGGAGCGGGGGGCTTTCCTACGAGCAGTACTTC	CAWSRSGGLSYEQYF	.	TRBV30	TRBJ2-7	TRBD2
TGTGCCAGCAGCGTAGCAGGGGCTGGCTACGAGCAGTACTTC	CASSVAGAGYEQYF	.	TRBV9	TRBJ2-7	.
TGTGCCAGCAGTTCTAGCGGGATCTCCTACGAGCAGTACTTC	CASSSSGISYEQYF	.	TRBV28	TRBJ2-7	TRBD2
TGTGCCTGGAGTGGGGGGACAGGGGTCACTGAAGCTTTCTTT	CAWSGGTGVTEAFF	.	TRBV30	TRBJ1-1	TRBD1
TGCGCCAGCAGCCGAGTAGGGGTCTATGGCTACACCTTC	CASSRVGVYGYTF	.	TRBV4-1	TRBJ1-2	.
TGTGCCAGCAGCGTAGGGCAGGAAATTACGAACACTGAAGCTTTCTTT	CASSVGQEITNTEAFF	.	TRBV9	TRBJ1-1	.
TGTGCCAGCACACGGACAGGGGGAGATACGCAGTATTTT	CASTRTGGDTQYF	.	TRBV2	TRBJ2-3	TRBD1
TGTGCCATCAGCCGGGACATCTCCTACGAGCAGTACTTC	CAISRDISYEQYF	.	TRBV10-3	TRBJ2-7	.
TGTGCCAGCAGTCCCCAGGGCGGAGATGGAAACACCATATATTTT	CASSPQGGDGNTIYF	.	TRBV2	TRBJ1-3	.
TGTGCCAGCAGCCTTTTGGACAGGGGAGGAGAGGGTGGCTACACCTTC	CASSLLDRGGEGGYTF	.	TRBV5-6	TRBJ1-2	TRBD1
TGCGCCAGCAGCCAAGAGCCGGGACAGGGACTTGGAAACACCATATATTTT	CASSQEPGQGLGNTIYF	few	TRBV4-3	TRBJ1-3	TRBD1
TGCGCCAGCAGCTACCGACAGGGGGACGAGCAGTACTTC	CASSYRQGDEQYF	.	TRBV5-1	TRBJ2-7	TRBD1
TGCGCCAGCAGTGAGCAGGTTCAGCCCCAGCATTTT	CASSEQVQPQHF	.	TRBV10-2	TRBJ1-5	.
TGTGCCAGCAGCTTGGCGGGGGCAACTAATGAAAAACTGTTTTTT	CASSLAGATNEKLFF	.	TRBV5-6	TRBJ1-4	.
TGTGCCAGTAGTATATCCCTCATACAGGTTGAAGCTTTCTTT	CASSISLIQVEAFF	once	TRBV19	TRBJ1-1	.
TGTGCAAGTCGCTTAGTGCAGGGGGCAAGGGTGAACACTGAAGCTTTCTTT	CASRLVQGARVNTEAFF	.	TRBV12-2	TRBJ1-1	.
TGCGCCAGCAGCTTGGTAGGGGGCCGGGTAGGCTACACCTTC	CASSLVGGRVGYTF	.	TRBV5-1	TRBJ1-2	TRBD1